This T cell receptor (beta chain) was documented in a study of technical replicates of blood from four donors. There are 16 residues in the CDR3. The germline V gene has CDR1 LGHNA and CDR2 YSLEER. Trimming stripped 1 base from V and 5 bases from J, with 18 bases between. Measured with immunoSEQ multiplex PCR; TCRdb has only the in-frame clones, and not every one. The data show approximately 75,000 clones, 95% to 98% seen once. The TCR comes from a human donor in good health. What was sequenced was T cells isolated from PBMCs. The rearrangement links TRBV4-3 to TRBJ2-7, with D perhaps matching TRBD2 (6 bases). The CDR3 spells CASSQVVGDLGDEQYF. CDR3 in DNA: TGCGCCAGCAGCCAAGTGGTCGGGGACTTAGGGGACGAGCAGTACTTC.